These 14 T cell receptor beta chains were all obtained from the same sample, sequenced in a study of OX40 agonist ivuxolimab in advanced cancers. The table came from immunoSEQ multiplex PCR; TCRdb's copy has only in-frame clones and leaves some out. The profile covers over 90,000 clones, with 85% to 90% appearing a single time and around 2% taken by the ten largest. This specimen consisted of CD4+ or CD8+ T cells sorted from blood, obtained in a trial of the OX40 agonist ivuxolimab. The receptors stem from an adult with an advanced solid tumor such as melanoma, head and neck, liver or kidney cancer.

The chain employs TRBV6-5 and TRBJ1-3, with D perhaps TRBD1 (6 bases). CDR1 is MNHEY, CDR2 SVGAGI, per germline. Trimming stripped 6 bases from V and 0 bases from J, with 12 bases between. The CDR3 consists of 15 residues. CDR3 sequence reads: CASRGGAVSGNTIYF. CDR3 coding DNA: TGTGCCAGCAGAGGGGGGGCTGTCTCTGGAAACACCATATATTTT.

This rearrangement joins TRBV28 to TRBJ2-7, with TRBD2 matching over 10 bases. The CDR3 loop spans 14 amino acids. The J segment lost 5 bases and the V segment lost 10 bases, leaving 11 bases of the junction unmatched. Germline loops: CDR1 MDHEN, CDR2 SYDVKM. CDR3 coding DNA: TGTGCCACCAAAAGGGCTAGCGGGAGCCACGAGCAGTACTTC. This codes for CATKRASGSHEQYF.

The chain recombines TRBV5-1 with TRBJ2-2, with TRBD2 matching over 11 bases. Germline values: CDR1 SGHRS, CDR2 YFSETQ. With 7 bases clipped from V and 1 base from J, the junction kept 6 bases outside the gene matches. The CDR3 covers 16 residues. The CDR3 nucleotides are TGCGCCAGCGATACTGGGACTAGCGGGAACACCGGGGAGCTGTTTTTT. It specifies CASDTGTSGNTGELFF.

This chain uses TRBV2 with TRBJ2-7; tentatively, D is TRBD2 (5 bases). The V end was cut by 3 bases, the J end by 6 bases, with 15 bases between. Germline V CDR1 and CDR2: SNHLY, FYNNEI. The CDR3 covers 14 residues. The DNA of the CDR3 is TGTGCCAGCAGTGAGATTCAGCTCGAGGGCGAGCAGTACTTC. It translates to CASSEIQLEGEQYF. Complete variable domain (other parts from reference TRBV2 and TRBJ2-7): EPEVTQTPSHQVTQMGQEVILRCVPISNHLYFYWYRQILGQKVEFLVSFYNNEISEKSEIFDDQFSVERPDGSNFTLKIRSTKLEDSAMYFCASSEIQLEGEQYFGPGTRLTVT.

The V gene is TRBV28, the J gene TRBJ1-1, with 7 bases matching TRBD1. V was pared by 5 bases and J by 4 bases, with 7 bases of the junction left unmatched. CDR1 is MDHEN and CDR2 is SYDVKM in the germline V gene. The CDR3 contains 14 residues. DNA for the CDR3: TGTGCCAGCAGTATTTACAGGGGAGGCACTGAAGCTTTCTTT. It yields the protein CASSIYRGGTEAFF.

CDR3 region: CASSRQGLGYTGELFF. CDR3 nucleotide sequence: TGTGCCAGCAGTCGACAGGGCTTAGGGTACACCGGGGAGCTGTTTTTT. This chain uses TRBV28 with TRBJ2-2, with TRBD1 identical over 7 bases. The CDR3 is made up of 16 amino acids. Per germline, CDR1 MDHEN and CDR2 SYDVKM. J gave up 3 bases and V 5 bases, and 9 bases lay outside the gene matches.

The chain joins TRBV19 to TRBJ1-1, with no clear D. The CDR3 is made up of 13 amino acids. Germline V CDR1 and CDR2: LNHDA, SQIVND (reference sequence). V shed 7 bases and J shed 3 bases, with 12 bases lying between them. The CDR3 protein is CASTWQRDTEAFF. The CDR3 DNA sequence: TGTGCCAGTACGTGGCAGCGGGACACTGAAGCTTTCTTT.

The CDR3 here is CASSEIDYNEQFF. CDR3 DNA sequence: TGTGCCAGCAGTGAAATCGACTACAATGAGCAGTTCTTC. J is TRBJ2-1 and V is TRBV2, with unresolved D. This CDR3 is built from 13 residues. Germline CDR1 and CDR2: SNHLY and FYNNEI. V shed 2 bases and J shed 3 bases, with 5 bases lying between them.

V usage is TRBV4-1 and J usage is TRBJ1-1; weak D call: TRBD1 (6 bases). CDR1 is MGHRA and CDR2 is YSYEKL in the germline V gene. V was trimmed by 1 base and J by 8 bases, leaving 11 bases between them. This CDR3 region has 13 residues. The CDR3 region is CASSQGTAQEAFF. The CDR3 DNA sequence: TGCGCCAGCAGCCAAGGGACAGCCCAAGAAGCTTTCTTT.

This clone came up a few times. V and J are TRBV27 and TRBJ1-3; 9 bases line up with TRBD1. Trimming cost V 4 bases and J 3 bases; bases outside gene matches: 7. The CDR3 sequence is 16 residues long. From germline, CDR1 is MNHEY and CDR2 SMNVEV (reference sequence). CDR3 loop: CASSSGTGPFGNTIYF. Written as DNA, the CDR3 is TGTGCCAGCAGTTCGGGGACAGGGCCTTTTGGAAACACCATATATTTT.

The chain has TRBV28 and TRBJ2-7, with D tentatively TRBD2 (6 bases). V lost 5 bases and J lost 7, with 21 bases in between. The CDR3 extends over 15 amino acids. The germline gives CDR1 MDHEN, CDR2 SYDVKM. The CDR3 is CASSQSTSSVSEQYF. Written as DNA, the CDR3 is TGTGCCAGCAGTCAGTCCACTAGCTCGGTTAGTGAGCAGTACTTC. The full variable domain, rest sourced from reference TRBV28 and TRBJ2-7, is DVKVTQSSRYLVKRTGEKVFLECVQDMDHENMFWYRQDPGLGLRLIYFSYDVKMKEKGDIPEGYSVSREKKERFSLILESASTNQTSMYLCASSQSTSSVSEQYFGPGTRLTVT.

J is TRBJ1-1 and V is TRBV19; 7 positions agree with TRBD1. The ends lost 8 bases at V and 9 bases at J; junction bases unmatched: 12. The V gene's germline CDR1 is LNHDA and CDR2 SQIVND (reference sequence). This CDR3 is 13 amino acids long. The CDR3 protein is CASEDRASRKAFF. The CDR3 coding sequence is TGTGCCAGTGAAGACAGGGCCTCTCGCAAAGCTTTCTTT.

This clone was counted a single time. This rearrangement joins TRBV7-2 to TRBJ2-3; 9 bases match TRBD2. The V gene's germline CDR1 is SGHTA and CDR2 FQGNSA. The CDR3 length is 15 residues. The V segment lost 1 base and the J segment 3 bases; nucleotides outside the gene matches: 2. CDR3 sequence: CASSLVAGETDTQYF. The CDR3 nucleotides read TGTGCCAGCAGCTTAGTAGCGGGAGAAACAGATACGCAGTATTTT.

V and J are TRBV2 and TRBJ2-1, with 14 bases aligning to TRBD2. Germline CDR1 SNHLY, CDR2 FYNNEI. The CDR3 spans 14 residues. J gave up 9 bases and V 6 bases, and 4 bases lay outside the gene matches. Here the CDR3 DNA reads TGTGCCAGCAGACCGACTAGCGGGAGGGTTGAGCAGTTCTTC. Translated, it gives CASRPTSGRVEQFF. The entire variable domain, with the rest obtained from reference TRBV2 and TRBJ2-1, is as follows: EPEVTQTPSHQVTQMGQEVILRCVPISNHLYFYWYRQILGQKVEFLVSFYNNEISEKSEIFDDQFSVERPDGSNFTLKIRSTKLEDSAMYFCASRPTSGRVEQFFGPGTRLTVL.